Listed below are T cell receptor beta chains from one sample, sequenced in a study of PD-L1 blockade in urothelial cancer. Some clones are missing from TCRdb's copy, which holds only in-frame ones; the method was immunoSEQ multiplex PCR. The table lists about 45,000 clones, roughly 86% of them singletons. Sequencing was performed on PBMCs, taken around atezolizumab (anti-PD-L1) treatment. These receptor sequences come from a man aged 55 to 70 with urothelial cancer. The conserved cysteine and the conserved F or W are not part of the CDR3 here.

v_gene,CDR3aa
TRBV10-3,AIGTGDSPLH
TRBV19,ASSPTGTGANYGYT
TRBV6-4,ASSEGIVGRRQF
TRBV5-4,ASSLAAGATNEKLF
TRBV9,ASSGNADNSGNTIY
TRBV30,AWSEGLARKGEQY
TRBV5-1,ASTRGYQETQY
TRBV5-1,ASGAGETQY
TRBV4-1,ASSQLGRQRVYNEQF
TRBV25-1,ASSASYEQY
TRBV15,ATSRESWGGSYEQY
TRBV6-6,ATKSLEGARETQY
TRBV28,ASTPGQGYYGYT
TRBV7-8,ASSLGLAGNNEQF
TRBV6-5,ASSRGFNQPQH
TRBV5-1,ASSGLGGVDEKLF
TRBV10-3,AISERPLSNGYT
TRBV15,ATSRGPEGGTKNIQY
TRBV28,ASSALDEQY
TRBV11-2,ASSPQGANGEQY
TRBV5-6,ASSPQRWLGGANVLT
TRBV6-1,ASSEWRGTGISSGNTIY
TRBV4-1,ASSQDDSLNTEAF
TRBV11-2,ASSSRTGTREKLF
TRBV7-2,ASSSSGQRYEEQY
TRBV30,ARSRLASSTDTQY
TRBV2,ASSSDRDQPQH
TRBV2,ASRSWTGNTEAF
TRBV7-6,ASSPGGYSNQPQH
TRBV19,ASSILAGGPYEQY
TRBV28,ASSVTGLASLQETQY
TRBV6-1,ASGPELGGNQPQH